This T cell receptor beta chain was profiled in a study of T-cell memory formation after mild COVID-19. With respect to this clonotype: As yet, its antigen is unknown.

Study results and limitations: Day 15 to 85 contracting clones showed balanced CD4/CD8; later expanders leaned CD4+. SARS-CoV-2 specificity of second-wave clones peaking day 37 was unconfirmed.

TCRdb reprocessed the 5' RACE reads via MiXCR and lists one record per CDR3 protein. Of roughly 250,000 distinct CDR3 sequences in the sample, approximately 16% were seen once. Looked up from germline, CDR1 is MNHNS and CDR2 is SASEGT. Trimming took off 1 base at V and 11 bases at J, with 18 bases between the two ends. This CDR3 has 16 residues. This clonotype was obtained from a young man who had mild COVID-19 (a few samples of this study predate the infection). Cell type and time point are not known. The sequencing sample was made of PBMCs or a T cell subset sorted from them (not recorded which). The chain is built from TRBV6-1 and TRBJ1-6; D not certain. In DNA form, the CDR3 reads TGTGCCAGCAGTGAAGAGGTAATTCCCTATACGACACCCCTCCACTTT. Its translation: CASSEEVIPYTTPLHF.